Reported below is one T cell receptor (beta chain). The antigen remains undetermined. The data derive from a study of beta chain features in type 1 diabetes. Study findings and constraints: Type 1 diabetes patients showed a moderate but significant shortening of TCRB CDR3s in all four CD4+ subsets. When VDJ junctions were examined, type 1 diabetes patients showed fewer insertions and more deletions.

V gave up 1 base and J gave up 0 bases; unmatched junction bases: 2. Per the germline V gene, CDR1 is SGHTA and CDR2 is FQGNSA. The CDR3 has 15 amino acids. TCRB transcripts that were expressed got sequenced, as all of the isolated RNA had been reverse transcribed. Libraries were prepared by immunoSEQ multiplex PCR; TCRdb keeps only in-frame clonotypes and omits some of them. This table has about 300,000 clones, about 13% appearing once. The chain is built from TRBV7-2 and TRBJ2-7, with TRBD2 matching 8 bases. Specimen: naive CD4+ T cells from blood. This clonotype originated in a woman younger than 35 with type 1 diabetes. This CDR3 is CASSLGAGDSYEQYF. The CDR3 DNA follows: TGTGCCAGCAGCTTAGGAGCGGGAGACTCCTACGAGCAGTACTTC.